A selection of T cell receptor beta chains follows, all from one sample in a study of Ad26.COV2.S vaccination and SARS-CoV-2 variants. The protocol was immunoSEQ multiplex PCR, while the TCRdb copy is restricted to in-frame clones and leaves out a portion. The sample consists of some 340,000 clones, over 80% of them appearing once. The sample here was peripheral blood, taken in a trial of Ad26.COV2.S vaccine versus placebo. The receptors here all came from a person aged 18-60 years who received the Ad26.COV2.S COVID-19 vaccine or a placebo. The CDR3 runs from the conserved cysteine through the conserved F or W. Fields, in order: V gene, D gene, clone size, J gene, CDR3 DNA, CDR3 protein. The D gene is left open where the match is weak. Only part of the rows carry a size: once, few, many, or a class if the clone is expanded.

v_call: TRBV28; d_call: NA; clone_size: NA; j_call: TRBJ1-3; cdr3_nt: TGTGCCAGCAGTTTACTAACCAGCTCTGGAAACACCATATATTTT; cdr3_aa: CASSLLTSSGNTIYF
v_call: TRBV15; d_call: NA; clone_size: NA; j_call: TRBJ2-2; cdr3_nt: TGTGCCACCAGCAGAGATTCAGCAGTGAACACCGGGGAGCTGTTTTTT; cdr3_aa: CATSRDSAVNTGELFF
v_call: TRBV6-2/TRBV6-3; d_call: NA; clone_size: NA; j_call: TRBJ2-2; cdr3_nt: TGTGCCAGCAGCCGCATGGGGGACACCGGGGAGCTGTTTTTT; cdr3_aa: CASSRMGDTGELFF
v_call: TRBV27; d_call: NA; clone_size: NA; j_call: TRBJ2-6; cdr3_nt: TGTGCCAGCAGCAACCTGACTGTTCTCTCTGGGGCCAACGTCCTGACTTTC; cdr3_aa: CASSNLTVLSGANVLTF
v_call: TRBV6-5; d_call: TRBD1; clone_size: NA; j_call: TRBJ1-2; cdr3_nt: TGTGCCAGCAGAATAGACAGGGGAGGGGGCTACACCTTC; cdr3_aa: CASRIDRGGGYTF
v_call: TRBV5-6; d_call: NA; clone_size: NA; j_call: TRBJ2-5; cdr3_nt: TGTGCCAGCAGCTTGGGCCAGACAGAGACCCAGTACTTC; cdr3_aa: CASSLGQTETQYF
v_call: TRBV2; d_call: NA; clone_size: NA; j_call: TRBJ2-3; cdr3_nt: TGTGCCAGCAGTGAAAGGGGGGATACGCAGTATTTT; cdr3_aa: CASSERGDTQYF
v_call: TRBV5-5; d_call: TRBD2; clone_size: NA; j_call: TRBJ2-5; cdr3_nt: TGTGCCAGCAGCCTCCGGACTAGCGGCCCGACCCAGTACTTC; cdr3_aa: CASSLRTSGPTQYF
v_call: TRBV7-9; d_call: TRBD1; clone_size: NA; j_call: TRBJ1-1; cdr3_nt: TGTGCCAGCAGCCTAGGGACAGGGGAATACACTGAAGCTTTCTTT; cdr3_aa: CASSLGTGEYTEAFF
v_call: TRBV25-1; d_call: TRBD2; clone_size: NA; j_call: TRBJ2-3; cdr3_nt: TGTGCCAGCAGTCCCGGGACTAGCGTGGATACGCAGTATTTT; cdr3_aa: CASSPGTSVDTQYF
v_call: TRBV7-8; d_call: TRBD1; clone_size: NA; j_call: TRBJ2-7; cdr3_nt: TGTGCCAGCAGCTTACGACAGGGCCTTTACGGCGAGCAGTACTTC; cdr3_aa: CASSLRQGLYGEQYF
v_call: TRBV29-1; d_call: TRBD1; clone_size: NA; j_call: TRBJ1-2; cdr3_nt: TGCAGCGTCCGGACAGGGGGTGATGGCTACACCTTC; cdr3_aa: CSVRTGGDGYTF
v_call: TRBV9; d_call: NA; clone_size: NA; j_call: TRBJ1-4; cdr3_nt: TGTGCCAGCAGCCCTCGGGCCGCAACTAATGAAAAACTGTTTTTT; cdr3_aa: CASSPRAATNEKLFF
v_call: TRBV6-5; d_call: NA; clone_size: NA; j_call: TRBJ1-1; cdr3_nt: TGTGCCAGCAGACTGGGGAATTCGGACACTGAAGCTTTCTTT; cdr3_aa: CASRLGNSDTEAFF
v_call: TRBV5-8; d_call: NA; clone_size: once; j_call: TRBJ1-2; cdr3_nt: TGTGCCAGCAGCTTGGATGGCTACACCTTC; cdr3_aa: CASSLDGYTF
v_call: TRBV28; d_call: TRBD1; clone_size: NA; j_call: TRBJ1-5; cdr3_nt: TGTGCCAGCAGTATTTCGACAGGGGGTAGCAATCAGCCCCAGCATTTT; cdr3_aa: CASSISTGGSNQPQHF
v_call: TRBV19; d_call: TRBD2; clone_size: NA; j_call: TRBJ2-3; cdr3_nt: TGTGCCAGTAGCTGGGGGGGAATCACAGATACGCAGTATTTT; cdr3_aa: CASSWGGITDTQYF
v_call: TRBV27; d_call: TRBD1; clone_size: NA; j_call: TRBJ2-2; cdr3_nt: TGTGCCAGCAGTTACGCGGGACAGGGTCATGGCACCGGGGAGCTGTTTTTT; cdr3_aa: CASSYAGQGHGTGELFF
v_call: TRBV5-1; d_call: NA; clone_size: NA; j_call: TRBJ1-2; cdr3_nt: TGCGCCAGCAGCTTGAACCGGCAGGCGGAGGTGGGCTACACCTTC; cdr3_aa: CASSLNRQAEVGYTF
v_call: TRBV29-1; d_call: TRBD1; clone_size: NA; j_call: TRBJ1-2; cdr3_nt: TGCAGCGTTGAACAGGGGGCAAAATATGGCTACACCTTC; cdr3_aa: CSVEQGAKYGYTF
v_call: TRBV5-1; d_call: TRBD2; clone_size: NA; j_call: TRBJ2-7; cdr3_nt: TGCGCCAGCAGCTCGGAAGCGGGGGCGTACACCTACGAGCAGTACTTC; cdr3_aa: CASSSEAGAYTYEQYF
v_call: TRBV27; d_call: NA; clone_size: NA; j_call: TRBJ2-2; cdr3_nt: TGTGCCAGCAGTTTAGACAGCACCGGGGAGCTGTTTTTT; cdr3_aa: CASSLDSTGELFF
v_call: TRBV28; d_call: TRBD1; clone_size: few; j_call: TRBJ1-6; cdr3_nt: TGTGCCAGCAGTGGGGACAGGGGGTATGTTTCACCCCTCCACTTT; cdr3_aa: CASSGDRGYVSPLHF
v_call: TRBV6-5; d_call: NA; clone_size: NA; j_call: TRBJ2-7; cdr3_nt: TGTGCCAGCAGTATCCCGGGGCCCGAGCAGTACTTC; cdr3_aa: CASSIPGPEQYF
v_call: TRBV9; d_call: NA; clone_size: NA; j_call: TRBJ2-1; cdr3_nt: TGTGCCAGCAGCGTGGGCGCGAGCTCCTACAATGAGCAGTTCTTC; cdr3_aa: CASSVGASSYNEQFF
v_call: TRBV10-1; d_call: NA; clone_size: NA; j_call: TRBJ2-2; cdr3_nt: TGCGCCAGCAGTGAGCCATCAACCGGGGAGCTGTTTTTT; cdr3_aa: CASSEPSTGELFF
v_call: TRBV6-5; d_call: TRBD1; clone_size: NA; j_call: TRBJ1-5; cdr3_nt: TGTGCCAGCAGTTCCAGGGGGCCCAATCAGCCCCAGCATTTT; cdr3_aa: CASSSRGPNQPQHF
v_call: TRBV6-6; d_call: NA; clone_size: NA; j_call: TRBJ1-3; cdr3_nt: TGTGCCAGCAGTTCCCTGGACCCCAGCTCTGGAAACACCATATATTTT; cdr3_aa: CASSSLDPSSGNTIYF